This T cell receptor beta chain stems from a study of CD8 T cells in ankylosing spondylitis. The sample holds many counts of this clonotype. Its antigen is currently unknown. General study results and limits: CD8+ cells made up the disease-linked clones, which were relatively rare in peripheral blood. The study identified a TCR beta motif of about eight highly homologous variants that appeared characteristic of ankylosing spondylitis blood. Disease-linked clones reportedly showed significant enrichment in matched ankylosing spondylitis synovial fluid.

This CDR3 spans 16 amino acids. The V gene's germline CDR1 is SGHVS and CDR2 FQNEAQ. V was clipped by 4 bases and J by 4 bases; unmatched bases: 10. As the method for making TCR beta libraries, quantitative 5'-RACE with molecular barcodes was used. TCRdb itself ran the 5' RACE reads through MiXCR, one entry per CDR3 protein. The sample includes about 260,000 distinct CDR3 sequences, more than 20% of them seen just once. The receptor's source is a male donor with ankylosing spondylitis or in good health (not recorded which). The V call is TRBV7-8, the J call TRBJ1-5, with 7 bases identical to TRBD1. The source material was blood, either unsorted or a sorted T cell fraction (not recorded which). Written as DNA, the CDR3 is TGTGCCAGCAGCTCGAAATCCGGGACAGTAAATCAGCCCCAGCATTTT. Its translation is CASSSKSGTVNQPQHF.